Here is one TCR beta chain with its context. The data were taken from a study of blood T cells in healthy people across ages. The use of a sample-barcoded 5' primer and a J-beta primer mix characterized a second PCR of roughly 7 to 12 cycles. Each cDNA molecule received a tag from a template-switch adaptor that had 12 random nucleotides. TCRdb reprocessed the 5' RACE reads with MiXCR, giving one entry per CDR3 protein. The profile shows about 720,000 distinct CDR3 sequences, roughly 20% of them singletons. Material: blood. The clonotype was recovered from a man in his 70s in good health.

In DNA form, the CDR3 reads TGTGCCAGCAGCTTAGACAGGGTAGGGGCAAGCCGTGAGCAGTTCTTC. Translation: CASSLDRVGASREQFF. The chain joins TRBV7-9 to TRBJ2-1; weak D call: TRBD1 (6 bases). There are 16 residues in the CDR3. The ends were cut back, 1 base at V and 9 bases at J, with 19 bases in the middle. Germline loops: CDR1 SEHNR, CDR2 FQNEAQ (reference sequence). Full variable domain (rest looked up from reference TRBV7-9 and TRBJ2-1): DTGVSQNPRHKITKRGQNVTFRCDPISEHNRLYWYRQTLGQGPEFLTYFQNEAQLEKSRLLSDRFSAERPKGSFSTLEIQRTEQGDSAMYLCASSLDRVGASREQFFGPGTRLTVL.